These 14 T cell receptor beta chains came from one sample sequenced in a study of T-cell reconstitution after alpha-beta-depleted transplantation in children. Unique molecular identifiers were used to barcode this TCRbeta library. TCRdb passed the PCR reads through MiXCR, listing each CDR3 protein once. The table includes nearly 550,000 distinct CDR3 sequences, about a sixth detected once. The sample consisted of PBMCs from the stem cell graft donor, taken from the stem cell graft. Source of these receptors: a human donor who donated a stem cell graft to a child with acute lymphoblastic leukemia.

The sample holds a few counts of this clonotype. The rearrangement joins TRBV7-9 to TRBJ1-2; a possible D gene is TRBD1 (5 bases). With 1 base removed from V and 4 bases from J, the gap between germline ends came to 13 bases. Germline CDR1 SEHNR, CDR2 FQNEAQ (reference sequence). This CDR3 spans 15 amino acids. CDR3 residues: CASSLVGDWGYGYTF. The DNA of the CDR3 is TGTGCCAGCAGCTTAGTCGGGGACTGGGGCTATGGCTACACCTTC.

The genes are TRBV6-6 and TRBJ1-2, with D perhaps matching TRBD1 (5 bases). This CDR3 region has 12 residues. V was cut by 9 bases and J by 2 bases, with 10 bases left in between. CDR1 is MNHNY, CDR2 SVGAGI, per germline (reference sequence). CDR3 coding DNA: TGTGCCAGTCAGGACACAAACTATGGCTACACCTTC. Its protein product is CASQDTNYGYTF.

This clonotype was recorded a few times. The chain recombines TRBV11-2 with TRBJ2-3; D might be TRBD1 (6 bases). The CDR3 is made up of 15 amino acids. V gave up 5 bases and J gave up 0 bases, with 12 bases separating them. Germline V CDR1 and CDR2: SGHAT, FQNNGV. CDR3 nucleotide sequence: TGTGCCAGCAGCCAACAGGGTGGGAGCACAGATACGCAGTATTTT. Translating it yields CASSQQGGSTDTQYF.

There are many counts of this clonotype. The CDR3 loop reads CASSQVRDTQYF. DNA of the CDR3: TGCGCCAGCAGCCAAGTAAGAGATACGCAGTATTTT. The rearrangement joins TRBV4-1 to TRBJ2-3; D gene uncertain. This CDR3 is built from 12 residues. Germline V CDR1 and CDR2: MGHRA, YSYEKL. Trimming cost V 1 base and J 5 bases, with 4 bases left between them.

This clonotype has ten or more counts. The chain couples TRBV12-3 or TRBV12-4 to TRBJ2-7, with D unresolved. Trimming shortened V by 8 bases and J by 4 bases, and 9 bases separated the two germline ends. CDR3 length equals 11 residues. The chain's CDR3 is CASAIDYEQYF. CDR3 nucleotides: TGTGCCAGCGCCATTGATTACGAGCAGTACTTC.

The chain uses TRBV7-3 and TRBJ1-1; D uncertain. This CDR3 spans 13 amino acids. V lost 5 bases and J 3 bases, leaving 10 bases between the germline ends. Germline V gene sequence: CDR1 SGHTA, CDR2 FQGTGA. The CDR3 DNA reads TGTGCCAGCAGCCCCGTGAAAGACACTGAAGCTTTCTTT. Amino acids: CASSPVKDTEAFF.

In its sample, this clonotype was seen a few times. The genes are TRBV5-1 and TRBJ2-3; no clear D gene. The CDR3 length is 12 residues. Trimming removed 2 bases at V and 6 bases at J, with 7 bases between. Germline V gene lookup returns CDR1 SGHRS and CDR2 YFSETQ. The CDR3 region is CASSFGFDTQYF. In DNA form, the CDR3 reads TGCGCCAGCAGCTTTGGTTTCGATACGCAGTATTTT.

This clonotype was found a few times. The chain carries TRBV12-3 or TRBV12-4 and TRBJ1-5; D is possibly TRBD1 (5 bases). V shed 2 bases and J shed 7 bases, with 12 bases lying between them. The CDR3 covers 14 residues. The CDR3 DNA sequence: TGTGCCAGCAGTTTATTTACAGGCCCGCAGCCCCAGCATTTT. Amino acid sequence: CASSLFTGPQPQHF.

This chain joins TRBV4-1 and TRBJ2-4; no clear D gene. V was cut by 2 bases and J by 3 bases, with 8 bases left in between. Germline V CDR1 and CDR2: MGHRA, YSYEKL. This CDR3 is built from 14 residues. CDR3: CASSQTESKNIQYF. In DNA, the CDR3 is TGCGCCAGCAGCCAAACGGAAAGCAAAAACATTCAGTACTTC.

This rearrangement joins TRBV7-8 to TRBJ2-5; D remains ambiguous. Germline V gene sequence: CDR1 SGHVS, CDR2 FQNEAQ. This CDR3 is 14 amino acids long. Trimming stripped 2 bases from V and 0 bases from J, with 7 bases between. The CDR3 sequence is CASSLYGYQETQYF. The CDR3 nucleotides are TGTGCCAGCAGCTTATACGGCTACCAAGAGACCCAGTACTTC.

The rearrangement links TRBV5-1 to TRBJ2-1; 11 bases are shared with TRBD2. The CDR3 totals 16 residues. Germline trimming cut 2 bases from V and 7 bases from J; bases unmatched to any gene: 8. In germline, CDR1 is SGHRS, CDR2 YFSETQ. CDR3 bases: TGCGCCAGCAGCTTACCCGTCCTAGCGGGAGGTAATGAGCAGTTCTTC. Its translation is CASSLPVLAGGNEQFF.

This clonotype was seen a handful of times. V is TRBV5-1 and J is TRBJ2-5; 13 bases match TRBD2. The V segment lost 2 bases and the J segment 2 bases; nucleotides outside the gene matches: 12. The CDR3 loop spans 19 amino acids. CDR1 SGHRS and CDR2 YFSETQ come from the germline V gene. The CDR3 protein is CASSFRRTSGRGGQETQYF. The CDR3 nucleotides read TGCGCCAGCAGCTTTCGCCGGACTAGCGGGAGAGGGGGGCAAGAGACCCAGTACTTC.

This clonotype was found a few times. The CDR3 coding sequence is TGCGCCAGCAGCTCGGGGCTTTTCACAGGAAGTTTCTATGGCTACACCTTC. Encoded protein: CASSSGLFTGSFYGYTF. V gene TRBV5-1 combines with J gene TRBJ1-2, with D possibly matching TRBD1 (5 bases). This CDR3 is built from 17 residues. V gave up 3 bases and J gave up 4 bases, with 22 bases separating them. Germline V gene sequence: CDR1 SGHRS, CDR2 YFSETQ.

As DNA, the CDR3 is TGTGCCAGCAGCAGACGGGTTTCCGATCAGCCCCAGCATTTT. Amino acid sequence: CASSRRVSDQPQHF. The rearrangement uses TRBV7-6 and TRBJ1-5; D not resolved. CDR1 and CDR2 (germline): SGHVS, FNYEAQ. This CDR3 region has 14 residues. V dropped 5 bases and J dropped 5 bases, with 13 bases sitting between them.